This entry lists 17 T cell receptor beta chains sequenced from one sample in a study of patients and donors after allogeneic stem cell transplantation. From the RT-PCR reads, TCRdb called clonotypes with MiXCR, one entry per CDR3 protein. The sample has roughly 200,000 distinct CDR3 sequences, roughly 38% seen once. The sample consisted of blood, either unsorted or a sorted T cell fraction (not recorded which). Receptors were obtained from a human donor who was either an allogeneic HSCT recipient or a stem cell or donor lymphocyte infusion donor (not recorded which). It is not recorded whose cells these are; they may come from a transplant donor.

This rearrangement joins TRBV5-1 to TRBJ1-2, with D possibly TRBD1 on 5 matching bases. The germline V gene encodes CDR1 SGHRS and CDR2 YFSETQ. V lost 3 bases to trimming and J lost 2 bases, with 11 bases between them. This CDR3 spans 14 amino acids. Here the CDR3 DNA reads TGCGCCAGCAGCTCCGGAGGGGTGAACTATGGCTACACCTTC. Its protein product is CASSSGGVNYGYTF. The full variable domain, rest sourced from reference TRBV5-1 and TRBJ1-2, is KAGVTQTPRYLIKTRGQQVTLSCSPISGHRSVSWYQQTPGQGLQFLFEYFSETQRNKGNFPGRFSGRQFSNSRSEMNVSTLELGDSALYLCASSSGGVNYGYTFGSGTRLTVV.

This clonotype was counted between two and nine times. The rearrangement links TRBV6-2 or TRBV6-3 to TRBJ1-1; no clear D. Per germline, CDR1 MNHEY and CDR2 SVGEGT. The CDR3 has 12 amino acids. V was pared by 7 bases and J by 3 bases, with 9 bases between. CDR3 protein: CASIGLDTEAFF. The CDR3 DNA is TGTGCCAGCATAGGTTTGGACACTGAAGCTTTCTTT.

This chain uses TRBV2 with TRBJ2-5; TRBD1 aligns across 10 bases. The length of the CDR3 is 17 residues. Germline CDR1 SNHLY, CDR2 FYNNEI. J was trimmed by 4 bases and V by 3 bases; bases with no gene match: 11. The CDR3 region has the DNA TGTGCCAGCAGTGAGGTGGGACAGGGGAGCTCACGAGAGACCCAGTACTTC. This translates into CASSEVGQGSSRETQYF.

The gene calls are TRBV2 and TRBJ1-1; D is unresolved. V lost 9 bases and J 1 base, leaving 15 bases between the germline ends. This CDR3 is built from 14 residues. Germline V lookup: CDR1 SNHLY, CDR2 FYNNEI. The DNA of the CDR3 is TGTGCCAGAGACCCGGGCCCGAGGAACACTGAAGCTTTCTTT. Its protein is CARDPGPRNTEAFF.

The chain combines TRBV29-1 with TRBJ1-1; D not certain. The V gene's germline CDR1 is SQVTM and CDR2 ANQGSEA. Trimming pared 0 bases from V and 0 bases from J, leaving 5 bases between. The CDR3 is 13 amino acids. The CDR3 loop reads CSVEDGMNTEAFF. The DNA of the CDR3 is TGCAGCGTTGAAGACGGAATGAACACTGAAGCTTTCTTT.

The CDR3: CASSYRSGGVYNEQFF. The CDR3 nucleotides are TGTGCCAGCAGCTACCGTAGCGGGGGAGTTTACAATGAGCAGTTCTTC. The rearrangement links TRBV5-5 to TRBJ2-1, with 9 bases fitting TRBD2. This CDR3 comprises 16 residues. Germline CDR1 SGHKS, CDR2 YYEKEE (reference sequence). J lost 4 bases, V lost 3 bases, and 8 bases had no gene match.

The chain links TRBV20-1 to TRBJ2-1; TRBD1 matches 7 bases. The CDR3 covers 15 residues. CDR1 and CDR2 from the germline V gene are DFQATT and SNEGSKA (reference sequence). V shed 0 bases and J 3 bases; nucleotides not matched to a gene: 5. The CDR3 protein is CSARDRGQRYNEQFF. The CDR3 DNA is TGCAGTGCTAGAGATAGGGGACAGCGCTACAATGAGCAGTTCTTC.

This chain connects TRBV5-1 to TRBJ1-1, with D maybe TRBD1 (5 bases). The CDR3 covers 13 residues. CDR1 and CDR2 (germline): SGHRS, YFSETQ. The germline V and J ends were trimmed by 2 bases and 5 bases, with 10 bases remaining between them. DNA of the CDR3: TGCGCCAGCAGCTTTAAGGAGGGGACTGAAGCTTTCTTT. This sequence encodes CASSFKEGTEAFF. The whole variable domain, filled in from reference TRBV5-1 and TRBJ1-1, reads KAGVTQTPRYLIKTRGQQVTLSCSPISGHRSVSWYQQTPGQGLQFLFEYFSETQRNKGNFPGRFSGRQFSNSRSEMNVSTLELGDSALYLCASSFKEGTEAFFGQGTRLTVV.

V gene TRBV6-5 combines with J gene TRBJ1-5; TRBD1 matches 7 bases. CDR1 is MNHEY, CDR2 SVGAGI, per germline. The CDR3 runs to 14 residues. V lost 6 bases and J lost 3; bases outside the gene matches: 5. CDR3 nucleotide sequence: TGTGCCAGCAGGAGGACAGGCGTCAATCAGCCCCAGCATTTT. Its translation: CASRRTGVNQPQHF.

The CDR3: CSVDGLAGDTQYF. CDR3 DNA sequence: TGCAGCGTTGATGGGCTAGCGGGAGATACGCAGTATTTT. This chain joins TRBV29-1 and TRBJ2-3; 8 bases map to TRBD2. J was trimmed by 5 bases and V by 3 bases; bases with no gene match: 4. CDR1 SQVTM and CDR2 ANQGSEA come from the germline V gene. The CDR3 sequence is 13 residues long.

This clonotype was seen a handful of times. In DNA form, the CDR3 reads TGTGCCAGCAGCTACTACAGGGGGATCACAGATACGCAGTATTTT. As protein: CASSYYRGITDTQYF. The chain combines TRBV7-9 with TRBJ2-3; TRBD1 matches at 8 bases. The trim removed 4 bases at V and 2 bases at J, leaving 5 bases unmatched. Germline V gives CDR1 SEHNR, CDR2 FQNEAQ (reference sequence). The CDR3 totals 15 residues.

V is TRBV28 and J is TRBJ2-4; D is unresolved. The V gene's germline CDR1 is MDHEN and CDR2 SYDVKM. V gave up 6 bases and J gave up 6 bases, with 6 bases separating them. The CDR3 contains 11 residues. The CDR3 is CASSPRNIQYF. In DNA form, the CDR3 reads TGTGCCAGCAGCCCCCGAAACATTCAGTACTTC.

This clonotype was observed a handful of times. This sequence joins TRBV5-5 and TRBJ1-2, with 8 bases identical to TRBD1. V was pared by 4 bases and J by 4 bases, with 9 bases of the junction left unmatched. The CDR3 spans 15 residues. Germline V CDR1 and CDR2: SGHKS, YYEKEE (reference sequence). The CDR3, as DNA: TGTGCCAGCAGCCTAGACAGGGGATTCGTCTATGGCTACACCTTC. It yields the protein CASSLDRGFVYGYTF.

The chain carries TRBV27 and TRBJ1-2; 11 bases are a match to TRBD1. Germline assignment: CDR1 MNHEY and CDR2 SMNVEV (reference sequence). The J segment lost 3 bases and the V segment lost 5 bases, leaving 8 bases of the junction unmatched. The CDR3 covers 16 residues. In nucleotides, the CDR3 is TGTGCCAGCAGTCCATGGACAGGGGGCAGGGACTATGGCTACACCTTC. It specifies CASSPWTGGRDYGYTF.

The rearrangement joins TRBV29-1 to TRBJ2-5, with D possibly being TRBD1 or TRBD2 (5 bases each). CDR3 length: 10 residues. CDR1 is SQVTM and CDR2 is ANQGSEA in the germline V gene. The CDR3 spells CGTGWETQYF. CDR3 in DNA: TGCGGGACGGGGTGGGAGACCCAGTACTTC.

The CDR3 region is CAISEGAGVINSPLHF. The CDR3 nucleotides are TGTGCCATCAGTGAAGGGGCAGGGGTGATTAATTCACCCCTCCACTTT. The genes are TRBV10-3 and TRBJ1-6, with a possible D match to TRBD1 (6 bases). V lost 3 bases and J lost 6, with 15 bases in between. Germline CDR1 and CDR2: ENHRY and SYGVKD. The CDR3 contains 16 residues.

The chain carries TRBV10-3 and TRBJ2-1, with D unresolved. The CDR3 runs 15 residues. V was clipped by 2 bases and J by 2 bases, with 10 bases between them. From germline, CDR1 is ENHRY and CDR2 SYGVKD. Written as DNA, the CDR3 is TGTGCCATCAGTGAGGAAGGAATGACCTACAATGAGCAGTTCTTC. Translated: CAISEEGMTYNEQFF.